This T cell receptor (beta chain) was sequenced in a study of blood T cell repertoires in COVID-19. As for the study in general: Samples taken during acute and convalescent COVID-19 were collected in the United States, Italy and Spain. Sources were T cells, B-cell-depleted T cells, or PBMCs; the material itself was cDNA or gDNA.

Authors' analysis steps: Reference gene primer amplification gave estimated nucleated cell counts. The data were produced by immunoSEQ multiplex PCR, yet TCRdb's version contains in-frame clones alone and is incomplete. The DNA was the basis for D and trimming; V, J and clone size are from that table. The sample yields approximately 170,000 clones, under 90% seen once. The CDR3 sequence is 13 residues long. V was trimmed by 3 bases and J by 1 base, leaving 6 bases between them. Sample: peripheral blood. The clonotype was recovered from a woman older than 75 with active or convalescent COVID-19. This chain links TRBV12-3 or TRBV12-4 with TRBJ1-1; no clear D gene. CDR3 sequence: CASSFTGNTEAFF. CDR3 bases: TGTGCCAGCAGTTTTACGGGGAACACTGAAGCTTTCTTT.